This entry features one T cell receptor beta chain sequence. As yet, its antigen is unknown. The protocol was immunoSEQ multiplex PCR, while the TCRdb copy is restricted to in-frame clones and leaves out a portion. Of over 55,000 clones listed, about four fifths are singletons. Germline values: CDR1 KGHSH, CDR2 LQKENI. V was cut by 2 bases and J by 6 bases, with 13 bases left in between. The CDR3 length is 14 residues. This entry belongs to a study of vaccination effects on CD4 cells after COVID-19. Antigen-specific CD4+ T cells expanded by the ViraFEST assay with viral peptide pools were then sequenced. It was after approximately 11 days of culture that CD4+ T cells were isolated. IL-2 at 9.5 to 10 IU/ml and peptides at about 10 ug/ml were added to cultured PBMC, approximately 2 million per well.

This clonotype originated in a human donor who received a COVID-19 vaccine. The chain joins TRBV18 to TRBJ1-2; no definite D call. Sequences were derived from CD4+ T cells from PBMCs cultured with HCoV-229E spike peptides, sampled before COVID-19 vaccination. The CDR3 reads CASSPDLGLDGYTF. The CDR3 bases are TGTGCCAGCTCACCAGATCTAGGGCTCGATGGCTACACCTTC.